The 21 T cell receptor beta chains below were found in one sample sequenced in a study of human CD8 memory T cell subsets. UMI-labeled 5' RACE yielded the TCR beta libraries. TCRdb derives one entry per CDR3 protein from the 5' RACE reads, leaving out DNA. The record lists several thousand distinct CDR3 sequences, of which the ten most abundant hold around 16%. TPEX cells were exhausted-like CCR7+ PD-1+ TIGIT+ early memory CD8+ T cells. Material: CD8+ T cells from PBMCs. Every receptor here comes from a human donor in good health.

The chain has TRBV20-1 and TRBJ1-1. Germline CDR1 and CDR2: DFQATT and SNEGSKA (reference sequence). This CDR3 region has 13 residues. CDR3 in amino acids: CSARTGWNTEAFF.

The V call is TRBV19, the J call TRBJ1-2; TCRdb calls TRBD1, which cannot be checked without DNA. Germline lookup yields CDR1 LNHDA and CDR2 SQIVND (reference sequence). The CDR3 extends over 17 amino acids. The CDR3 loop reads CASSIGTGYGHPGGYTF.

The chain combines TRBV4-1 with TRBJ2-2; checking the TCRdb D call of TRBD2 is not possible without DNA. The CDR3 is 16 amino acids. Germline values: CDR1 MGHRA, CDR2 YSYEKL. This CDR3 reads CASSQEQRGSTGELFF.

This sequence joins TRBV7-2 and TRBJ2-1. This CDR3 region has 15 residues. The germline CDR1 and CDR2 sequences are SGHTA and FQGNSA. This chain's CDR3 is CASSISGRAYNEQFF.

The chain has TRBV6-2 or TRBV6-3 and TRBJ2-7; TCRdb designates TRBD1, a call that cannot be tested without DNA. The germline V gene has CDR1 MNHEY and CDR2 SVGEGT. The CDR3 spans 16 residues. CDR3 residues: CASSYYTGQHSYEQYF.

V usage is TRBV12-3 or TRBV12-4 and J usage is TRBJ2-4; there is no DNA to check the TCRdb D call of TRBD2. The CDR3 is made up of 19 amino acids. The CDR3 spells CASSFVWRRAGEGKNIQYF.

The CDR3: CASSYSPGQLNEQFF. The gene calls are TRBV6-6 and TRBJ2-1; the D gene TCRdb calls, TRBD1, cannot be checked with no DNA. The CDR3 is made up of 15 amino acids. The germline V gene encodes CDR1 MNHNY and CDR2 SVGAGI (reference sequence).

This clonotype registers medium-sized by frequency. V is TRBV27 and J is TRBJ2-7; TCRdb proposes TRBD1, but this gene call is untestable without DNA. Per germline, CDR1 MNHEY and CDR2 SMNVEV (reference sequence). There are 14 residues in the CDR3. The CDR3 region is CASRTAGAPYEQYF.

V is TRBV7-9 and J is TRBJ2-7; the TCRdb D gene call, TRBD1, has no DNA to confirm it. Germline-derived CDR1 and CDR2 are SEHNR and FQNEAQ (reference sequence). The CDR3 totals 15 residues. The CDR3 reads CASSFLGTETEEQYF.

The chain links TRBV20-1 to TRBJ1-4; the TCRdb D gene call, TRBD1, has no DNA to confirm it. Germline assignment: CDR1 DFQATT and CDR2 SNEGSKA (reference sequence). The CDR3 runs 15 residues. CDR3 sequence: CSARDRRSRDEKLFF.

The chain's CDR3 is CASSDTDTQYF. The genes are TRBV28 and TRBJ2-3. Germline loops: CDR1 MDHEN, CDR2 SYDVKM. This CDR3 has 11 residues.

The CDR3 sequence: CASTSRLAVVPDTQYF. J is TRBJ2-3 and V is TRBV27; the D call of TRBD2 rests on TCRdb alone, since no DNA is present to check it. Germline lookup yields CDR1 MNHEY and CDR2 SMNVEV (reference sequence). This CDR3 has 16 residues.

Judged by frequency, this clonotype is medium-sized. The J gene is TRBJ2-5, the V gene TRBV7-8; TCRdb selects TRBD2, and the lack of DNA leaves this call unchecked. Germline lookup yields CDR1 SGHVS and CDR2 FQNEAQ. The CDR3 loop spans 15 amino acids. The CDR3 sequence: CASSAWTSTEETQYF.

The V call is TRBV29-1, the J call TRBJ2-2; as DNA is missing, the TRBD1 call by TCRdb cannot be tested. The CDR3 sequence is 15 residues long. Germline CDR1 is SQVTM and CDR2 is ANQGSEA. This CDR3 reads CSVVGGASNTGELFF.

V is TRBV7-9 and J is TRBJ1-2. This CDR3 is built from 13 residues. Germline lookup yields CDR1 SEHNR and CDR2 FQNEAQ (reference sequence). CDR3 sequence reads: CASSLEGHYGYTF.

J is TRBJ1-2 and V is TRBV6-5. Germline V lookup: CDR1 MNHEY, CDR2 SVGAGI. The CDR3 has 13 residues. Here the CDR3 reads CASSYSRVDGYTF.

This chain links TRBV7-9 with TRBJ1-4; TCRdb returns TRBD1, unconfirmable since there is no DNA. Germline V gene lookup returns CDR1 SEHNR and CDR2 FQNEAQ (reference sequence). The CDR3 has 15 amino acids. The chain's CDR3 is CASSPRTGQGEKLFF.

The rearrangement uses TRBV6-2 or TRBV6-3 and TRBJ2-5; TCRdb proposes TRBD1, but this gene call is untestable without DNA. Germline-derived CDR1 and CDR2 are MNHEY and SVGEGT. The CDR3 runs 17 residues. The CDR3 sequence: CASSWDEGGLTQETQYF.

The chain joins TRBV7-9 to TRBJ1-2; TCRdb's assignment of TRBD1 cannot be checked, as there is no DNA. Germline-derived CDR1 and CDR2 are SEHNR and FQNEAQ (reference sequence). CDR3 length: 13 amino acids. CDR3 protein: CASSLATGYGYTF.

This clonotype counts as medium-sized by frequency. This sequence joins TRBV18 and TRBJ1-1. CDR1 and CDR2 from the germline V gene are KGHSH and LQKENI. This CDR3 region has 12 residues. The CDR3 region is CASSALRTEAFF.

This clonotype is deemed medium-sized (0.01 to 0.1%) by its frequency. The chain has TRBV29-1 and TRBJ1-1. CDR3 length equals 11 residues. The germline gives CDR1 SQVTM, CDR2 ANQGSEA. The CDR3 protein is CSAHSYTEAFF.